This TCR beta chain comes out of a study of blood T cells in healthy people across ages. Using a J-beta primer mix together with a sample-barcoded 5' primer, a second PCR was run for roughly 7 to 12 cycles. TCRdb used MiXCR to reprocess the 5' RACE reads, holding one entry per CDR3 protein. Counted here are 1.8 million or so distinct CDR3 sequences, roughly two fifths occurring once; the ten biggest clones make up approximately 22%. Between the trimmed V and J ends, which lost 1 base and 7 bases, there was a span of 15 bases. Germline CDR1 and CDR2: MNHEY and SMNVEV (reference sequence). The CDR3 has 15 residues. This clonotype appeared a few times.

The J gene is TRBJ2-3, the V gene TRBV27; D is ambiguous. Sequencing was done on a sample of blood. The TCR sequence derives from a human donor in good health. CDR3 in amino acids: CASSLFYPLQNTQYF. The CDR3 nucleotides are TGTGCCAGCAGTTTATTCTACCCCCTCCAAAATACGCAGTATTTT.